The clone carrying this TCR beta chain has a single count. In the source study's methods: Cell counts per sample came from amplifying reference gene primers. Clones were read by immunoSEQ multiplex PCR, and TCRdb kept only the in-frame ones, dropping some. The V and J calls and clone size come from that table; D and trimming were worked out from the DNA. This table holds under 200,000 clones, about 80% found once. The sample originates from a study of blood T cell repertoires in COVID-19. Across the study: Recovery meant two consecutive negative NP/OP PCR tests, professional clearance, or resolved symptoms.

Which cohort a participant joined came from the clinical history participants gave. Germline V gene lookup returns CDR1 MGHRA and CDR2 YSYEKL. The CDR3 covers 16 residues. With V trimmed by 3 bases and J by 5 bases, 11 bases remained unmatched. The sequence derives from a woman between 65 and 79 years old in a cohort exposed to, infected with or recovered from COVID-19 (not recorded which). Sequenced input: PBMCs or T cells enriched from blood (not recorded which). The chain combines TRBV4-1 with TRBJ2-5, with 8 bases that match TRBD1. This chain's CDR3 is CASSHPGTGGRETQYF. CDR3 nucleotide sequence: TGCGCCAGCAGCCACCCAGGAACAGGGGGTCGGGAGACCCAGTACTTC.